The following is a T cell receptor beta chain sequence with its context. No cognate antigen has been identified for it. Base qualities are not at hand, and no much larger clone is one base apart. For CDR1 and CDR2, the germline V gene (reference sequence) lists LNHDA and SQIVND. The V end loses 8 bases and the J end loses 4 bases, and a stretch of 15 bases separates them. Spanning cysteine to phenylalanine, the CDR3 consists of 13 amino acids. The entry retains the CDR3 DNA only, 39 bases that are in frame from base 1. The data stem from a study of shared clonotypes between healthy human individuals (dated by TCRdb to the early 2020s). For the wider study: The cohort comprised two women and three men aged 18 to 49 years. For each donor, CD4 naive and CD4 memory were each given three plates, CD8 naive was given two plates, and CD8 memory was given one plate. Blood TCR repertoires of five healthy adults were deeply sequenced to estimate repertoire size and the extent of clonotype sharing between individuals. To increase sequencing depth and limit assay-specific biases, TCR repertoire library preparation and sequencing were carried out by different laboratories using diverse techniques. Each donor's leukapheresis produced roughly between roughly 0.85 and 10 billion PBMCs. Results and caveats for the whole study, not just this receptor: Naive subsets generally had larger estimated clonotype richness than memory subsets did. Higher generation probabilities were observed for clonotypes shared by all four sorted-subset donors than for non-shared clonotypes. Only blood was sampled, and tissue TCR repertoires likely differ from those in blood. When a handful of donors were compared, the shared fraction of clonotypes was 5% to 6.5% for naive CD4, roughly 3.3% for naive CD8, more than 2% for memory CD4, and less than 0.5% for memory CD8. Pairwise subsampling led to the expectation that sequencing depth would affect the degree of clonotype sharing among donors. Incomplete sequencing was indicated by rarefaction of sorted-subset datasets, despite the large sequencing depth. The small number of donors limited the genetic and exposure-history diversity represented.

Using the deep immunoSEQ assay, TCR CDR3 regions were amplified from genomic DNA by multiplex PCR. Genomic DNA extracted from each cell subset was distributed evenly over all wells of several immunoSEQ 96-well plates, and each plate served as one replicate. Each replicate PCR for sorted subsets received about 200 ng genomic DNA, equal to roughly 30,000 T cell genomes. Purified libraries were measured with a Qubit 3.0 fluorometer, size-checked on a Bioanalyzer 2100, and measured again with the KAPA Library Quantification kit. Every immunoSEQ 96-well plate was sequenced on a dedicated single-read 150-cycle Illumina NextSeq 550 flow cell. In the original analysis: Because the immunoSEQ output included only junctional sequences and no quality scores, the filtering could not be the same as the filtering used for full-length reads. To assign V/J genes and CDR3, sequences were annotated using PyIR, a Python wrapper for IgBLAST v1.9, with IMGT germline references. Reads were removed for weak V/J assignments (E-value above 1e-6), missing CDR3, stop codons, out-of-frame junctions, or ambiguous translated residues. A V3J clonotype was defined by an identical inferred V gene, J gene, and CDR3 amino acid sequence. Percentage overlap between repertoires was computed as shared unique clonotypes divided by the size of the smaller repertoire. Repertoire richness was assessed with RTK rarefaction, the Chao1 estimator, and Recon v2.1 estimates of unobserved clonotypes. Generation probabilities for all TCRbeta clonotypes obtained by the gDNA method from a handful of donors were computed using OLGA. Held by TCRdb, this immuneACCESS table contains in-frame sequences only and omits some clones. Under half of the omission traces to an unresolved V gene where checked; the cause of the rest is unknown. Clone size and the V and J calls come from that table; the DNA yielded D and trimming. The sample has around 2,000,000 clones on record, just under 95% of them singletons. Jointly, the top ten make up approximately 1.2% of the sample.

CD8 naive samples were CD45RO-negative cells positively selected for CCR7, giving a CD45RA+CCR7+ population that excluded TemRA cells. Healthy HIV-negative adults with no recently reported acute infections or vaccinations were included as donors. Only Caucasian adults living in Nashville, Tennessee, USA were represented among the donors. After blood collection by leukapheresis, PBMCs were isolated using Ficoll-Histopaque density gradient centrifugation and then cryopreserved in the vapor phase of liquid nitrogen. Purity and quantity of every magnetically sorted T cell population were checked by analytical flow cytometry. Genomic DNA was isolated from every sorted fraction and measured by UV absorbance on a Nanodrop 2000c.

The chain uses TRBV19 and TRBJ2-7; the D gene is perhaps TRBD1 or TRBD2, as each covers 5 bases. The sequenced sample was naive CD8+ T cells sorted from blood. The sample's cell subset or site, from its label and the paper: CD45RA+CCR7+. The sequence was collected from a young man in good health. The CDR3 reads as follows: CASGASRGYEQYF. The DNA is TGTGCCAGTGGGGCTAGCCGGGGATACGAGCAGTACTTC.